This is a list of T cell receptor beta chains from one sample in a study of OX40 agonist ivuxolimab in advanced cancers. TCRdb's table, derived via immunoSEQ multiplex PCR, lists solely in-frame clones and lacks some. The data show 30,000 to 35,000 clones, with 80% to 85% seen just once and over 1.3% held by the top ten. The specimen was CD4+ or CD8+ T cells sorted from blood, collected in a trial of the OX40 agonist ivuxolimab. These TCRs come from an adult with an advanced solid tumor such as melanoma, head and neck, liver or kidney cancer. CDR3s include the opening cysteine and the closing phenylalanine or tryptophan. The order of the fields is V gene, clone size, J gene, D gene, CDR3 DNA, CDR3 protein. D genes are given only for firm matches. Clone size appears in some rows only: once, few, many, or a class for an expanded clone.

V: TRBV5-6; size: once; J: TRBJ2-3; D: -; DNA: TGTGCCAGCAGCTTGGTAAGCACAGATACGCAGTATTTT; CDR3: CASSLVSTDTQYF
V: TRBV10-3; size: -; J: TRBJ2-7; D: -; DNA: TGTGCCATCAGTAGGGACGGCGCCTCCTACGAGCAGTACTTC; CDR3: CAISRDGASYEQYF
V: TRBV5-6; size: -; J: TRBJ1-1; D: TRBD1; DNA: TGTGCCAGCAGCGGAAGACAGGGTAGAGACACTGAAGCTTTCTTT; CDR3: CASSGRQGRDTEAFF
V: TRBV5-1; size: -; J: TRBJ2-1; D: TRBD2; DNA: TGCGCCAGCAGCTTGAGGTGGAGGGGAGGGCCGTTCTTC; CDR3: CASSLRWRGGPFF
V: TRBV9; size: -; J: TRBJ2-1; D: -; DNA: TGTGCCAGCAGCCCAAGACTAGACACAAGTGAGCAGTTCTTC; CDR3: CASSPRLDTSEQFF
V: TRBV5-1; size: -; J: TRBJ2-7; D: -; DNA: TGCGCCAGCAGCTTGGCCCCGGAAACCTACGAGCAGTACTTC; CDR3: CASSLAPETYEQYF
V: TRBV12-5; size: -; J: TRBJ2-5; D: TRBD1; DNA: TGTGCTAGTGGTTTGGGGACAGGGATTCAAGAGACCCAGTACTTC; CDR3: CASGLGTGIQETQYF
V: TRBV28; size: few; J: TRBJ2-5; D: TRBD1; DNA: TGTGCCAGCAGTTTCTCCCCCCGGGACAGGCAAGAGACCCAGTACTTC; CDR3: CASSFSPRDRQETQYF
V: TRBV7-2; size: -; J: TRBJ2-3; D: -; DNA: TGTGCCAGCAGCTTAGACGGGAGAACTAGCACAGATACGCAGTATTTT; CDR3: CASSLDGRTSTDTQYF
V: TRBV7-6; size: -; J: TRBJ2-1; D: TRBD2; DNA: TGTGCCAGCAGCCTGACTAGCGGTTACAATGAGCAGTTCTTC; CDR3: CASSLTSGYNEQFF
V: TRBV4-3; size: -; J: TRBJ2-1; D: -; DNA: TGCGCCAGCAGCAACTACAATGAGCAGTTCTTC; CDR3: CASSNYNEQFF
V: TRBV27; size: few; J: TRBJ1-6; D: -; DNA: TGTGCCAGCAGTTTATTTCGGGTGAATTCACCCCTCCACTTT; CDR3: CASSLFRVNSPLHF
V: TRBV5-1; size: -; J: TRBJ1-5; D: -; DNA: TGCGCCAGCAGCTCCTTTCGGACACAACACTATAGCAATCAGCCCCAGCATTTT; CDR3: CASSSFRTQHYSNQPQHF
V: TRBV11-2; size: -; J: TRBJ1-1; D: TRBD1; DNA: TGTGCCAGCAGCAATAGGACAGGGGTGCGCACTGAAGCTTTCTTT; CDR3: CASSNRTGVRTEAFF
V: TRBV25-1; size: once; J: TRBJ2-5; D: -; DNA: TGTGCCAGCAGTGAGCGAGGGGCGGAGACCCAGTACTTC; CDR3: CASSERGAETQYF
V: TRBV9; size: -; J: TRBJ1-2; D: -; DNA: TGTGCCAGCAGCGCCGCGTCAGGTCTCAACTATGGCTACACCTTC; CDR3: CASSAASGLNYGYTF